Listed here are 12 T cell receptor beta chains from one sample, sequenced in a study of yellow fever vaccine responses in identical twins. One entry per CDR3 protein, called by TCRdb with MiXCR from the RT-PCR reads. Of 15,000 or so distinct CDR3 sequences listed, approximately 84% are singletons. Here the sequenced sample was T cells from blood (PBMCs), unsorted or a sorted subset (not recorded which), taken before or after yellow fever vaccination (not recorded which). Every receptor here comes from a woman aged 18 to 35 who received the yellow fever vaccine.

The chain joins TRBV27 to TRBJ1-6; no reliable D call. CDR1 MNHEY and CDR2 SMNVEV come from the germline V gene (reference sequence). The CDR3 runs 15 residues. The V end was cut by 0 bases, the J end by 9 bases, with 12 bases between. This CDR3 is CASSLSPGFGSPLHF. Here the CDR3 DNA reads TGTGCCAGCAGTTTATCGCCCGGGTTTGGTTCACCCCTCCACTTT.

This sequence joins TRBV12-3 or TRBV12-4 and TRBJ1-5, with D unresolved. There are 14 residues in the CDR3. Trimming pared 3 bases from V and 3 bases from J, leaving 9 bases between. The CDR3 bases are TGTGCCAGCAGTTTGATGGGTTCCAATCAGCCCCAGCATTTT. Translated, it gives CASSLMGSNQPQHF.

CDR3 region: CASSLDHYEQFF. In DNA, the CDR3 is TGTGCCAGCAGCTTAGACCACTATGAGCAGTTCTTC. This rearrangement joins TRBV7-9 to TRBJ2-1; D unresolved. V was cut by 1 base and J by 8 bases, with 6 bases left in between. Germline V gene data show CDR1 as SEHNR and CDR2 as FQNEAQ (reference sequence). The length of the CDR3 is 12 residues.

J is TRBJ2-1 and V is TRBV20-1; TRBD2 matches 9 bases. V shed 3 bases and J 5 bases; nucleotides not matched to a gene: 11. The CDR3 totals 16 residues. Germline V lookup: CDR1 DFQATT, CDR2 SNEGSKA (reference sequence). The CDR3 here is CSARKIAGVYNNEQFF. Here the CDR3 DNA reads TGCAGTGCTAGGAAGATAGCGGGGGTCTACAACAATGAGCAGTTCTTC.

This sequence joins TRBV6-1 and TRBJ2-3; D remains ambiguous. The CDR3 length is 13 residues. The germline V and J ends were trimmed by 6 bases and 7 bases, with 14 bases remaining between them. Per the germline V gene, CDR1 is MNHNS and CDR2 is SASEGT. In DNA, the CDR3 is TGTGCCAGCAGCCCTGACCCACAAAATACGCAGTATTTT. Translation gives CASSPDPQNTQYF.

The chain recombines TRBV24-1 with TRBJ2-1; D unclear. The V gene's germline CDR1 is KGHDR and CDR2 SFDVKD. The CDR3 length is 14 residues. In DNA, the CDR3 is TGTGCAACTTCACTTGACGGCCCTAGGGATGAGCAGTTCTTC. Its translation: CATSLDGPRDEQFF.

The CDR3 protein is CASSLGSWRGTEAFF. CDR3 DNA sequence: TGTGCCAGCAGTTTAGGGAGCTGGCGGGGGACTGAAGCTTTCTTT. The chain links TRBV12-3 or TRBV12-4 to TRBJ1-1, with D possibly matching TRBD1 (5 bases). This CDR3 is built from 15 residues. Trimming shortened V by 1 base and J by 5 bases, and 14 bases separated the two germline ends.

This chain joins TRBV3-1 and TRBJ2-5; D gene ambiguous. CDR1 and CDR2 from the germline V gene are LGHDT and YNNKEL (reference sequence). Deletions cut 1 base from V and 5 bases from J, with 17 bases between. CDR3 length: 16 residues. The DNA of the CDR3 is TGTGCCAGCAGCCAAGTAGTTTTGGGAATTGGGGAGACCCAGTACTTC. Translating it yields CASSQVVLGIGETQYF.

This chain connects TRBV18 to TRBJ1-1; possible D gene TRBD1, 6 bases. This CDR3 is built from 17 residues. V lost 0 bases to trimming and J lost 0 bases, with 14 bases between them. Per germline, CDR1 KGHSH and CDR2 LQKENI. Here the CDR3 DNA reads TGTGCCAGCTCACCACCGACGGGACAAAGAATGAACACTGAAGCTTTCTTT. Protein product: CASSPPTGQRMNTEAFF.

CDR3 DNA sequence: TGCGCCAGCAGCCTCGAACCCCCTTACGAGCAGTACTTC. This encodes CASSLEPPYEQYF. This chain links TRBV5-1 with TRBJ2-7; D is unresolved. CDR1 is SGHRS and CDR2 is YFSETQ in the germline V gene. Trimming left V 4 bases short and J 4 bases short, with 12 bases between. CDR3 length: 13 amino acids. Drawing the rest from reference TRBV5-1 and TRBJ2-7, the complete variable domain is KAGVTQTPRYLIKTRGQQVTLSCSPISGHRSVSWYQQTPGQGLQFLFEYFSETQRNKGNFPGRFSGRQFSNSRSEMNVSTLELGDSALYLCASSLEPPYEQYFGPGTRLTVT.

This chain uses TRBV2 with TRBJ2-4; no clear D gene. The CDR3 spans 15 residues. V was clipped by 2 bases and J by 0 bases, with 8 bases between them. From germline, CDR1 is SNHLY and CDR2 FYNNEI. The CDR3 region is CASSEQILAKNIQYF. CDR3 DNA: TGTGCCAGCAGTGAACAGATCCTAGCCAAAAACATTCAGTACTTC.

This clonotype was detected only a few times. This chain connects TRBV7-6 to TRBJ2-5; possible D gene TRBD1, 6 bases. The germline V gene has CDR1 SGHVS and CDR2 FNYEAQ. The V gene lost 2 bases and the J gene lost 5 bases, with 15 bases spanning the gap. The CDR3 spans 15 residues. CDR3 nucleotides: TGTGCCAGCAGCTTACCTTACAGGGTCCGGGAGACCCAGTACTTC. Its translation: CASSLPYRVRETQYF.